These 15 T cell receptor beta chains were all obtained from the same sample, sequenced in a study of radiotherapy plus CTLA-4 blockade in lung cancer. Measured with immunoSEQ multiplex PCR; TCRdb has only the in-frame clones, and not every one. The data contain 30,000 to 50,000 clones, 79% of them singletons. Sequencing was performed on peripheral blood, taken from a patient treated with radiotherapy plus ipilimumab. These TCRs come from a human donor with non-small cell lung cancer that progressed on radiotherapy plus ipilimumab.

This clone was seen once. The CDR3 protein is CASSPTPVGLNTEAFF. The DNA of the CDR3 is TGTGCCAGCAGCCCCACACCCGTCGGGTTGAACACTGAAGCTTTCTTT. J is TRBJ1-1 and V is TRBV9; D call uncertain. CDR1 is SGDLS, CDR2 YYNGEE, per germline. The CDR3 sequence is 16 residues long. The germline V and J ends were trimmed by 4 bases and 0 bases, with 16 bases remaining between them.

This chain connects TRBV4-1 to TRBJ1-2; TRBD1 agrees at 7 bases. The CDR3 is 20 amino acids. Germline V CDR1 and CDR2: MGHRA, YSYEKL. V shed 2 bases and J 0 bases; nucleotides not matched to a gene: 18. The CDR3 DNA is TGCGCCAGCAGCCAACCCTTCAATCGGGACAGAAACACAGCTAACTATGGCTACACCTTC. This sequence encodes CASSQPFNRDRNTANYGYTF.

The chain has TRBV14 and TRBJ2-7; TRBD2 matches 11 bases. V was clipped by 3 bases and J by 2 bases; unmatched bases: 6. This CDR3 has 16 amino acids. Looked up from germline, CDR1 is SGHDN and CDR2 is FVKESK. Here the CDR3 reads CASSQASGGKTYEQYF. Written as DNA, the CDR3 is TGTGCCAGCAGCCAGGCTAGCGGGGGGAAAACCTACGAGCAGTACTTC.

The J gene is TRBJ2-3, the V gene TRBV7-2; D is possibly TRBD2 (5 bases). Germline CDR1 SGHTA, CDR2 FQGNSA. The CDR3 is 16 residues long. V shed 2 bases and J shed 2 bases, with 14 bases lying between them. This CDR3 reads CASSLQSGSNTDTQYF. The CDR3 nucleotides are TGTGCCAGCAGCTTACAAAGCGGTTCCAACACAGATACGCAGTATTTT.

This chain connects TRBV7-2 to TRBJ2-4; 8 bases line up with TRBD1. Germline V CDR1 and CDR2: SGHTA, FQGNSA. V lost 1 base and J lost 0; bases outside the gene matches: 2. CDR3 size: 16 residues. CDR3 nucleotides: TGTGCCAGCAGCTTAGGGACAGGGCTAGCCAAAAACATTCAGTACTTC. It is translated as CASSLGTGLAKNIQYF.

This sequence joins TRBV28 and TRBJ1-1; D ambiguous. Germline V lookup: CDR1 MDHEN, CDR2 SYDVKM. CDR3 size: 15 residues. Trimming cost V 6 bases and J 0 bases, with 14 bases left between them. The CDR3 protein is CASSPPSYLNTEAFF. The CDR3 DNA reads TGTGCCAGCAGCCCTCCCTCTTATTTGAACACTGAAGCTTTCTTT.

V is TRBV9 and J is TRBJ1-5, with 9 bases fitting TRBD1. Per germline, CDR1 SGDLS and CDR2 YYNGEE. The CDR3 runs to 16 residues. With 0 bases clipped from V and 4 bases from J, the junction kept 5 bases outside the gene matches. The DNA of the CDR3 is TGTGCCAGCAGCGTAGTTGGGACAGGGATTAATCAGCCCCAGCATTTT. Translating it yields CASSVVGTGINQPQHF. Complete variable domain (other parts from reference TRBV9 and TRBJ1-5): DSGVTQTPKHLITATGQRVTLRCSPRSGDLSVYWYQQSLDQGLQFLIQYYNGEERAKGNILERFSAQQFPDLHSELNLSSLELGDSALYFCASSVVGTGINQPQHFGDGTRLSIL.

The chain uses TRBV7-2 and TRBJ2-3; the D gene is possibly TRBD2 (5 bases). V lost 1 base and J 1 base, leaving 9 bases between the germline ends. The CDR3 runs to 15 residues. Germline V gives CDR1 SGHTA, CDR2 FQGNSA. The chain's CDR3 is CASSLGAAGTDTQYF. The CDR3 coding sequence is TGTGCCAGCAGCTTAGGGGCAGCGGGCACAGATACGCAGTATTTT.

This sequence joins TRBV5-1 and TRBJ2-3; 9 bases agree with TRBD1. With 0 bases clipped from V and 2 bases from J, the junction kept 4 bases outside the gene matches. Germline CDR1 reads SGHRS; CDR2 reads YFSETQ. CDR3 size: 16 residues. The CDR3 nucleotides are TGCGCCAGCAGCTTGGGGACAGGGGCTTTCACAGATACGCAGTATTTT. Protein product: CASSLGTGAFTDTQYF.

This chain links TRBV25-1 with TRBJ2-3; TRBD2 agrees at 9 bases. Germline values: CDR1 MGHDK, CDR2 SYGVNS. V trimming: 1 base; J trimming: 3 bases; junction bases outside the gene matches: 5. CDR3 size: 16 residues. The CDR3 DNA reads as TGTGCCAGCAGTGAATGGGGCGGGGGGGTTACAGATACGCAGTATTTT. Amino acids: CASSEWGGGVTDTQYF.

The chain has TRBV11-2 and TRBJ1-6, with TRBD1 matching 8 bases. The CDR3 sequence is 14 residues long. Trimming at V came to 5 bases and at J to 14 bases, leaving 11 bases not matched to a gene. Germline lookup yields CDR1 SGHAT and CDR2 FQNNGV. The CDR3 DNA reads as TGTGCCAGCAGCCCTGGGACAGGCGTTAGGGCCCTCCACTTT. Encoded protein: CASSPGTGVRALHF.

As concerns this clone: An end of the junction does not agree with germline; a read error may underlie this. The CDR3 here is CSVKDPGQGNSGNTIYF. The CDR3 region has the DNA TGCAGCGTTAAAGATCCGGGACAGGGTAACTCTGGAAACACCATATATTTT. The chain links TRBV29-1 to TRBJ1-3; 9 nucleotides agree with TRBD1. This CDR3 has 17 amino acids. Germline CDR1 and CDR2: SQVTM and ANQGSEA.

In this sample, this clone turned up a few times. V and J are TRBV5-1 and TRBJ1-4; D remains ambiguous. The germline gives CDR1 SGHRS, CDR2 YFSETQ. The V end was cut by 0 bases, the J end by 0 bases, with 3 bases between. The CDR3 is 14 residues long. CDR3 amino acids: CASSLDTTNEKLFF. Written as DNA, the CDR3 is TGCGCCAGCAGCTTGGATACAACTAATGAAAAACTGTTTTTT.

The rearrangement links TRBV18 to TRBJ1-3; D gene unclear. The germline V and J ends were trimmed by 0 bases and 2 bases, with 8 bases remaining between them. Per the germline V gene, CDR1 is KGHSH and CDR2 is LQKENI. This CDR3 spans 15 amino acids. The CDR3 DNA is TGTGCCAGCTCACCACCGGGGAGGGCTGGAAACACCATATATTTT. Encoded protein: CASSPPGRAGNTIYF.

The rearrangement links TRBV7-6 to TRBJ2-3; TRBD2 matches 11 bases. Per the germline V gene, CDR1 is SGHVS and CDR2 is FNYEAQ. The CDR3 runs 17 residues. Trimming at V came to 5 bases and at J to 8 bases, leaving 15 bases not matched to a gene. DNA for the CDR3: TGTGCCAGCAGCACAAACCGACTAGCGGGGCAGCTAGGTACGCAGTATTTT. Translated, it gives CASSTNRLAGQLGTQYF.